This is a list of T cell receptor beta chains from one sample in a study of blood T cell repertoires in COVID-19. Clones were read by immunoSEQ multiplex PCR, and TCRdb kept only the in-frame ones, dropping some. The sample lists about 150,000 clones; approximately 90% were seen once. Sequencing used PBMCs or T cells enriched from blood (not recorded which). The receptors come from a woman in her 50s who had recovered from COVID-19. Each CDR3 is given without its conserved first and last residue. The order of the fields is D gene, J gene, clone size, V gene, CDR3 protein. A D gene is named only where the DNA matches it firmly. Clone size is not always given. Where it is, it says once, few, many or a class for expanded clones.

>TRBD2|TRBJ2-7|few|TRBV7-2
ASRQGTSVGEQY
>NA|TRBJ1-5|NA|TRBV6-1
ASSERQLQGRQPQH
>TRBD1|TRBJ2-7|NA|TRBV6-1
ASNPQGFPYEQY
>NA|TRBJ1-1|NA|TRBV15
ATSRDKDRGGVAEAF
>NA|TRBJ2-7|few|TRBV29-1
SVGLATYEQY
>TRBD1|TRBJ2-7|NA|TRBV29-1
SVAGQGRSYEQY
>NA|TRBJ2-5|NA|TRBV4-3
ASSQTLRSETQY
>TRBD1|TRBJ2-1|NA|TRBV12-3/TRBV12-4
ASTSDRALQF
>NA|TRBJ2-7|few|TRBV4-2
ASSHRGVHEQY
>TRBD2|TRBJ2-5|NA|TRBV4-2
ASSRRAGGLAGGETQY
>NA|TRBJ1-5|once|TRBV7-2
ASSLAGRVSQPQH
>NA|TRBJ1-1|NA|TRBV30
AWSRQENTEAF
>TRBD1|TRBJ1-4|NA|TRBV19
ASSARQGARSAEKLF
>TRBD1|TRBJ1-1|NA|TRBV7-3
ASSSRQGATEAF
>NA|TRBJ1-2|NA|TRBV9
ASSVSGIGYT
>NA|TRBJ1-1|NA|TRBV11-1
ASSVTELNTEAF
>NA|TRBJ2-5|NA|TRBV18
ASSPGRQTNQETQY
>NA|TRBJ1-2|NA|TRBV4-3
ASSQKRTAASSLGYT
>NA|TRBJ1-1|NA|TRBV7-2
ASSLGGTMNTEAF
>NA|TRBJ1-4|NA|TRBV4-3
ASSRNSHTNEKLF
>NA|TRBJ2-5|NA|TRBV6-5
ASSTTGKDQY
>NA|TRBJ1-2|NA|TRBV9
ASSVGSGNGYT
>TRBD1|TRBJ1-3|NA|TRBV29-1
SVGGQSGNTIY
>TRBD1|TRBJ2-2|NA|TRBV7-3
ASSTTGGTLTGELF
>TRBD2|TRBJ2-2|NA|TRBV7-2
ASSLGGLAGNTGELF
>TRBD2|TRBJ2-2|NA|TRBV5-4
ASGAGGPNTGELF
>NA|TRBJ2-7|NA|TRBV6-2/TRBV6-3
ASSFGQAVPSGEQY
>TRBD2|TRBJ2-7|NA|TRBV2
ASSASGGAYEQY
>NA|TRBJ2-1|NA|TRBV4-1
ASSHPIGGRGGNEQF
>TRBD2|TRBJ2-3|few|TRBV6-4
ASSDAGGTDTQY
>TRBD1|TRBJ1-3|few|TRBV10-3
AISESGTGLNGNTIY
>TRBD1|TRBJ1-3|NA|TRBV5-6
ASSPKPRGLVGNTIY
>NA|TRBJ1-5|NA|TRBV19
ASSTRREGNQPQH
>NA|TRBJ1-3|NA|TRBV5-6
ASSLGQKGNTIY
>NA|TRBJ1-1|NA|TRBV7-2
ASSLADSLSAF
>TRBD1|TRBJ2-7|NA|TRBV6-4
ASNGTDYEQY
>NA|TRBJ2-7|NA|TRBV6-5
ASSYQSTGTYEQY